These 10 T cell receptor beta chains originate from one sample sequenced in a study of T cells in Graves' hyperthyroidism and ophthalmopathy. Amplification of TCR beta CDR3 regions used RNA as the template. When the TCR CDR3 underwent first-round RT-PCR, the HTBI primer set was used. TCRdb ran MiXCR on the multiplex PCR reads and lists one entry per CDR3 protein. The table lists around 440,000 distinct CDR3 sequences, 15% to 18% of them singletons. The material sequenced was blood. Every receptor here comes from a woman aged 18-29 years with Graves' hyperthyroidism.

There are a few counts of this clonotype. The CDR3 here is CASSKKVAGELFF. Written as DNA, the CDR3 is TGTGCCAGCAGCAAGAAGGTAGCCGGGGAGCTGTTTTTT. The rearrangement joins TRBV12-3 or TRBV12-4 to TRBJ2-2, with D unresolved. This CDR3 has 13 amino acids. Between the trimmed V and J ends, which lost 6 bases and 6 bases, there was a span of 11 bases.

This clonotype was counted many times. The chain uses TRBV2 and TRBJ1-3; D uncertain. CDR1 is SNHLY, CDR2 FYNNEI, per germline. The CDR3 totals 14 residues. Deletions cut 2 bases from V and 3 bases from J, with 8 bases between. CDR3 sequence reads: CASSERTHGNTIYF. CDR3 in DNA: TGTGCCAGCAGTGAAAGGACCCATGGAAACACCATATATTTT.

V gene TRBV27 combines with J gene TRBJ1-2, with TRBD1 as a possible D gene (6 bases). Looked up from germline, CDR1 is MNHEY and CDR2 is SMNVEV (reference sequence). This CDR3 is built from 15 residues. The V end was cut by 6 bases, the J end by 7 bases, with 21 bases between. The DNA of the CDR3 is TGTGCCAGCAGGGAGATAGTCCAGGGGCGGGGTGGCTACACCTTC. It encodes CASREIVQGRGGYTF.

The gene calls are TRBV9 and TRBJ2-1; 7 bases are a match to TRBD2. Germline trimming cut 2 bases from V and 9 bases from J; bases unmatched to any gene: 2. The V gene's germline CDR1 is SGDLS and CDR2 YYNGEE. The CDR3 is 12 amino acids. The CDR3 is CASSVIAGEQFF. CDR3 coding DNA: TGTGCCAGCAGCGTGATAGCGGGTGAGCAGTTCTTC.

This clonotype was seen ten or more times. J is TRBJ1-5 and V is TRBV2; D unresolved. V was cut by 4 bases and J by 1 base, with 5 bases left in between. Germline loops: CDR1 SNHLY, CDR2 FYNNEI. The CDR3 spans 13 residues. CDR3 coding DNA: TGTGCCAGCAGTGGTAGGAGCAATCAGCCCCAGCATTTT. It yields the protein CASSGRSNQPQHF.

The rearrangement links TRBV4-1 to TRBJ2-7; 7 nucleotides match TRBD1. The V gene end was trimmed by 6 bases and the J gene end by 0 bases; junction bases not matched to a gene: 5. Germline V gene sequence: CDR1 MGHRA, CDR2 YSYEKL. The CDR3 consists of 14 residues. CDR3 coding DNA: TGCGCCAGCAGAGACAGGGATTCCTCCTACGAGCAGTACTTC. It encodes CASRDRDSSYEQYF.

With regard to this clonotype: Since a much larger clone is just one base distant, this may be a read error. The chain links TRBV14 to TRBJ2-7, with D perhaps TRBD1 (5 bases). CDR1 is SGHDN and CDR2 is FVKESK in the germline V gene. Trimming took off 0 bases at V and 3 bases at J, with 9 bases between the two ends. The CDR3 runs to 14 residues. The CDR3 DNA is TGTGCCAGCAGCCAAGATCCAGGGAACTACGAGCAGTACTTC. Residues: CASSQDPGNYEQYF.

The table lists this clonotype with many counts. This chain links TRBV12-3 or TRBV12-4 with TRBJ1-4; no reliable D call. The V gene lost 3 bases and the J gene lost 8 bases, with 13 bases spanning the gap. The CDR3 runs to 14 residues. CDR3 DNA sequence: TGTGCCAGCAGTTTGTTACCGGGCCGGGAAAAACTGTTTTTT. This gives the protein CASSLLPGREKLFF.

Only a few counts were recorded for this clonotype. The chain joins TRBV19 to TRBJ2-2; 10 nucleotides line up with TRBD2. The CDR3 is made up of 19 amino acids. The germline gives CDR1 LNHDA, CDR2 SQIVND (reference sequence). After removal of 6 bases from V and 4 bases from J, the junction contained 17 bases not matched to a gene. CDR3 sequence (DNA): TGTGCCAGTAGAGTCGAGGTGCTAGCGGGGGCCCCGGGCACCGGGGAGCTGTTTTTT. This sequence encodes CASRVEVLAGAPGTGELFF.

The chain uses TRBV6-2 or TRBV6-3 and TRBJ2-5, with TRBD2 matching over 8 bases. The junction had 12 bases not matched to a gene; V was cut back by 6 bases and J by 6 bases. Germline CDR1 reads MNHEY; CDR2 reads SVGEGT. The CDR3 consists of 15 residues. The DNA of the CDR3 is TGTGCCAGCAGAGTGAGCGGGGGTCTTGAGAAGACCCAGTACTTC. This translates into CASRVSGGLEKTQYF.